The clone carrying this T cell receptor beta chain was picked up a small number of times. Trimming stripped 3 bases from V and 4 bases from J, with 19 bases between. The CDR3 consists of 16 residues. Germline CDR1 SGDLS, CDR2 YYNGEE. The source of the sample is a study of regulatory T cells in long-lasting Graves disease. Arm-PCR of CDR3 regions with iRepertoire HTBI primers generated TCR beta libraries. Authors' data handling: Taken together, the samples had 62 TRBV and roughly 15 TRBJ segments identified. TCRdb reprocessed the multiplex PCR reads via MiXCR and lists one record per CDR3 protein. These V and J calls originate from TCRdb's pipeline instead of the authors' own analysis. The sample yields fewer than 450,000 distinct CDR3 sequences, around 21% seen once. The time point denotes: persistent/refractory GD, antithyroid drugs over 5 years with positive TRAb. PBMC-derived RNA was used for the TCR library. Staff took 7.5 to 9.5 milliliters of peripheral blood and put it into EDTA tubes.

The origin of this receptor is a female donor with Graves disease. The specimen was peripheral blood mononuclear cells (PBMCs), collected when the disease was refractory, from a patient treated with antithyroid drugs. The chain combines TRBV9 with TRBJ1-1; D is uncertain. CDR3: CASSASSTGFGTEAFF. Here the CDR3 DNA reads TGTGCCAGCAGCGCCTCCTCGACGGGCTTCGGCACTGAAGCTTTCTTT. The variable domain in full, completed from reference TRBV9 and TRBJ1-1, reads DSGVTQTPKHLITATGQRVTLRCSPRSGDLSVYWYQQSLDQGLQFLIQYYNGEERAKGNILERFSAQQFPDLHSELNLSSLELGDSALYFCASSASSTGFGTEAFFGQGTRLTVV.